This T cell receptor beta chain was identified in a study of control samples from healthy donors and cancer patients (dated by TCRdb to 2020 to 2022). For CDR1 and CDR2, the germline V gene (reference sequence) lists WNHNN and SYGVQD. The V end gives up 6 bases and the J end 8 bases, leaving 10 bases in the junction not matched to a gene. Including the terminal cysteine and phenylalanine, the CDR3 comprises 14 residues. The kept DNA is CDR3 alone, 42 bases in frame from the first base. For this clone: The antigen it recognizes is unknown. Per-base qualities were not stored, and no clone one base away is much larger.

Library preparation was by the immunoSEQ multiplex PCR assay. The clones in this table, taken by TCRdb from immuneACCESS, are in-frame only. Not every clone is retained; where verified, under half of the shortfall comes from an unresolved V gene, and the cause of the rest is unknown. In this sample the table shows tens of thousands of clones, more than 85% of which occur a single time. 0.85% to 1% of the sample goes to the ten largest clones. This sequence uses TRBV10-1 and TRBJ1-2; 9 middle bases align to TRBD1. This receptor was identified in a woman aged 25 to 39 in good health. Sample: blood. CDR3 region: CASSPGQGGRGYTF. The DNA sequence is TGCGCCAGCAGCCCGGGACAGGGAGGACGCGGCTACACCTTC.